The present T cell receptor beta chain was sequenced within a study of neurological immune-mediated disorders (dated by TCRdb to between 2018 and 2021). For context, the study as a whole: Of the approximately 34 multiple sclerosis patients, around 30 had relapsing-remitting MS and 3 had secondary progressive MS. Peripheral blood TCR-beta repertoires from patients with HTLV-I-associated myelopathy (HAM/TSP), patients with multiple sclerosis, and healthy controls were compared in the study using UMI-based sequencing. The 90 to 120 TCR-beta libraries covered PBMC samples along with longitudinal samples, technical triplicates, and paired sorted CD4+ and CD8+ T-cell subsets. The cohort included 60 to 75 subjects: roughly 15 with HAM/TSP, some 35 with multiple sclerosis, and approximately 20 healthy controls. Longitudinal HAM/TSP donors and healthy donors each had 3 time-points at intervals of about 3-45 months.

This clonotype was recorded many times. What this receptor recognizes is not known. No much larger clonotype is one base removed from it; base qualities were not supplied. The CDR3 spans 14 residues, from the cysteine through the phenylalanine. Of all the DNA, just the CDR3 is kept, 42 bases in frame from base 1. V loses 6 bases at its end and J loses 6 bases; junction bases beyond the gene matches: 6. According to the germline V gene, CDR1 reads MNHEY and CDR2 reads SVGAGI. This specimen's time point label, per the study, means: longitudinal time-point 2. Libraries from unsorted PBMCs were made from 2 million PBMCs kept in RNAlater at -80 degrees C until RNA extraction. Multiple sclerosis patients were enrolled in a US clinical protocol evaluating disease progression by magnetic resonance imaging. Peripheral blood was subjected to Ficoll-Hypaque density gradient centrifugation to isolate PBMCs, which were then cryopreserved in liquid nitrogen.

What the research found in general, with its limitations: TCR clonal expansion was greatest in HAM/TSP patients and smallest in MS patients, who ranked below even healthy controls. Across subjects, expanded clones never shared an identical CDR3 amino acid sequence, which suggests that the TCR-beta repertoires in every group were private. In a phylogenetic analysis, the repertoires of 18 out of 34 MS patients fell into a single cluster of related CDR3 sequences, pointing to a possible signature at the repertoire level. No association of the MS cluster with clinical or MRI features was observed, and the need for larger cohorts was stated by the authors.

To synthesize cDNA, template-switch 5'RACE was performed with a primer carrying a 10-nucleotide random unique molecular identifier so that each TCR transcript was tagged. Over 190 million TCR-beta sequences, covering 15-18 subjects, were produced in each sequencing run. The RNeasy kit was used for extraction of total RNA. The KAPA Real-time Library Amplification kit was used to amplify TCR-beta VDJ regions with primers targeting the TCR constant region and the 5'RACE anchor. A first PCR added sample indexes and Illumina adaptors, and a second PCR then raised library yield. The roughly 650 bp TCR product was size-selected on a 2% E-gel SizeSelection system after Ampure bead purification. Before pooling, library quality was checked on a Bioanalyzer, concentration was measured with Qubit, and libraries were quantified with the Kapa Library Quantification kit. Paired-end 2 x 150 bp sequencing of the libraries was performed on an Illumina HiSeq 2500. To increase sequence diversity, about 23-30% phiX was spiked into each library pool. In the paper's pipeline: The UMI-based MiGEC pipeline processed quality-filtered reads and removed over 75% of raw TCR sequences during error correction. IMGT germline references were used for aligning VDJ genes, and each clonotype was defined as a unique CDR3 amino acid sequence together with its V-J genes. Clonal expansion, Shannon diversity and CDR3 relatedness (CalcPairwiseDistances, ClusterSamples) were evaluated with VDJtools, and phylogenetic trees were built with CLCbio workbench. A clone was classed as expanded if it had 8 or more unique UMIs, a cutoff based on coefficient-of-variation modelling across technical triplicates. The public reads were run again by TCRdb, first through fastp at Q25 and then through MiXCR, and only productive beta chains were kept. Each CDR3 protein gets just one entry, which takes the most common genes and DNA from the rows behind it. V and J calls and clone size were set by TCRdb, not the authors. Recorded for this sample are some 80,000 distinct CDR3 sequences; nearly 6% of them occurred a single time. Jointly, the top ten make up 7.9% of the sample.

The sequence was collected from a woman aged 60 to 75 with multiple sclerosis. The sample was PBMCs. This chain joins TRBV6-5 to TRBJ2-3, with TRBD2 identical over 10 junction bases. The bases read TGTGCCAGCAGAATACTAGCGGGGACGGATACGCAGTATTTT. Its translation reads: CASRILAGTDTQYF.